These 9 T cell receptor beta chains originate from one sample sequenced in a study of identical twins. One entry per CDR3 protein, called by TCRdb with MiXCR from the 5' RACE reads. This sample yields 450,000 or so distinct CDR3 sequences, of which approximately 14% are seen a single time; 0.52% belongs to the top ten. These data were also reused for a study on yellow fever vaccine responses in identical twins.

Sequenced material: CD4+ T cells sorted from blood. These receptors all come from a woman aged 18-29 years in good health.

The gene calls are TRBV5-4 and TRBJ2-5; maybe TRBD1 (7 bases). Trimming left V 3 bases short and J 4 bases short, with 10 bases between. This CDR3 comprises 13 residues. Germline CDR1 and CDR2: SGHNT and YYREEE (reference sequence). CDR3 nucleotides: TGTGCCAGCAGCTGGGGGGACAGAGAGACCCAGTACTTC. This sequence encodes CASSWGDRETQYF.

This clonotype occurred many times. The CDR3 bases are TGCGCCAGCAGCTTTCGGATGGCCGGGACAGCGGATACGCAGTATTTT. Protein product: CASSFRMAGTADTQYF. The V and J genes are TRBV5-1 and TRBJ2-3, with 7 bases that match TRBD1. The ends lost 2 bases at V and 6 bases at J; junction bases unmatched: 12. The CDR3 has 16 residues. CDR1 SGHRS and CDR2 YFSETQ come from the germline V gene. Based on the CDR3 plus reference TRBV5-1 and TRBJ2-3, the full variable domain is KAGVTQTPRYLIKTRGQQVTLSCSPISGHRSVSWYQQTPGQGLQFLFEYFSETQRNKGNFPGRFSGRQFSNSRSEMNVSTLELGDSALYLCASSFRMAGTADTQYFGPGTRLTVL.

This clonotype turned up a few times. The chain uses TRBV10-3 and TRBJ1-1, with D uncertain. Per germline, CDR1 ENHRY and CDR2 SYGVKD. The CDR3 has 11 residues. Deletions cut 6 bases from V and 7 bases from J, with 9 bases between. CDR3 loop: CAIRLADEAFF. CDR3 nucleotide sequence: TGTGCCATCAGGTTAGCAGATGAAGCTTTCTTT.

This chain uses TRBV7-2 with TRBJ2-7; TRBD2 matches at 9 bases. This CDR3 region has 16 residues. The J segment lost 2 bases and the V segment lost 5 bases, leaving 10 bases of the junction unmatched. Looked up from germline, CDR1 is SGHTA and CDR2 is FQGNSA. The CDR3 DNA reads as TGTGCCAGCAGCCCCTTCGGCGGGGGGGAAACCTACGAGCAGTACTTC. Its protein product is CASSPFGGGETYEQYF. Full variable domain (outside the CDR3, taken from reference TRBV7-2 and TRBJ2-7): GAGVSQSPSNKVTEKGKDVELRCDPISGHTALYWYRQSLGQGLEFLIYFQGNSAPDKSGLPSDRFSAERTGGSVSTLTIQRTQQEDSAVYLCASSPFGGGETYEQYFGPGTRLTVT.

This clonotype was recorded a few times. This sequence joins TRBV30 and TRBJ2-3; D is unresolved. This CDR3 contains 15 residues. The germline V and J ends were trimmed by 4 bases and 0 bases, with 14 bases remaining between them. CDR1 GTSNPN and CDR2 SVGIG come from the germline V gene (reference sequence). The CDR3 DNA follows: TGTGCCTGGAATAGAAGGGTAACTAGCACAGATACGCAGTATTTT. Its protein product is CAWNRRVTSTDTQYF.

The sample holds a few counts of this clonotype. The V and J genes are TRBV14 and TRBJ2-1; D ambiguous. There are 16 residues in the CDR3. Germline values: CDR1 SGHDN, CDR2 FVKESK. V lost 5 bases to trimming and J lost 4 bases, with 18 bases between them. CDR3 bases: TGTGCCAGCAGCGTAAAACCGGGCTACTTTTACAATGAGCAGTTCTTC. Translated: CASSVKPGYFYNEQFF.

This clonotype showed up many times. The chain is built from TRBV29-1 and TRBJ2-1, with 7 bases matching TRBD2. The CDR3 sequence is 11 residues long. J gave up 8 bases and V 7 bases, and 5 bases lay outside the gene matches. Germline loops: CDR1 SQVTM, CDR2 ANQGSEA. The chain's CDR3 is CSGRLAHEQFF. The CDR3 DNA reads TGCAGCGGCAGACTAGCCCATGAGCAGTTCTTC.

This clonotype was recorded at least ten times. This chain uses TRBV12-3 or TRBV12-4 with TRBJ2-3; 7 bases fit TRBD2. There are 16 residues in the CDR3. The V and J ends lost 6 bases and 2 bases, in that order; junction bases with no gene match: 11. The chain's CDR3 is CASSPGRERTTDTQYF. The CDR3 DNA reads as TGTGCCAGCAGCCCGGGGAGGGAGAGGACCACAGATACGCAGTATTTT.

V gene TRBV29-1 combines with J gene TRBJ2-7, with 10 bases matching TRBD1. The CDR3 extends over 15 amino acids. Per the germline V gene, CDR1 is SQVTM and CDR2 is ANQGSEA. Trimming took 6 bases from V and 0 from J; bases not matched to a gene: 8. The CDR3 DNA sequence: TGCAGCGTGACCTACGGGACAGGGGTCTCCTACGAGCAGTACTTC. Its translation is CSVTYGTGVSYEQYF.